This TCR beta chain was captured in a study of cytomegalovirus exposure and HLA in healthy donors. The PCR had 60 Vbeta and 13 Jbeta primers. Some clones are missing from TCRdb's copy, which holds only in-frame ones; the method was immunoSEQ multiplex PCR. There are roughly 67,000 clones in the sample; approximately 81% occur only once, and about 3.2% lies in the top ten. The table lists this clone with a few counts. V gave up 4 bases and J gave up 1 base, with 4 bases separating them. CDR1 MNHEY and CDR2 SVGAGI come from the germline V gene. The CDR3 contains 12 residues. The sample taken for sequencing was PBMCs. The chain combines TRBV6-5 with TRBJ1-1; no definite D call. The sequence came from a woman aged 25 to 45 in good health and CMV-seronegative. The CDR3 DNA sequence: TGTGCCAGCAGTTCAGGGAACACTGAAGCTTTCTTT. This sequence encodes CASSSGNTEAFF.